The 23 T cell receptor beta chains listed next were all sequenced from one sample in a study of metastatic and nonmetastatic thyroid tumors. TCRdb used MiXCR to call clones anew from the PCR reads. The sample consists of approximately 69,000 clones, 14% of them appearing once. Until they underwent thyroid surgery, no patient had received any treatment. The sample consisted of blood. These receptor sequences come from a male donor with papillary thyroid cancer or a benign thyroid nodule (not recorded which). Some clones in this sample may be carry-over from other donors' samples.

The table lists this clone with many counts. The chain employs TRBV10-3 and TRBJ1-2; D not resolved. Germline CDR1 is ENHRY and CDR2 is SYGVKD. The CDR3 covers 14 residues. Deletions cut 4 bases from V and 8 bases from J, with 17 bases between. The CDR3 here is CAISGGLKLEGYTF. CDR3 coding DNA: TGTGCCATCAGTGGCGGACTGAAGCTAGAGGGCTACACCTTC.

At least ten counts were recorded for this clone. V gene TRBV27 combines with J gene TRBJ1-2; possibly TRBD1 for D (5 bases). This CDR3 contains 14 residues. The V end lost 8 bases, the J end lost 6 bases, and 19 bases lay between the germline ends. The germline V gene encodes CDR1 MNHEY and CDR2 SMNVEV (reference sequence). The chain's CDR3 is CASGPGRALDGYTF. The CDR3 bases are TGTGCCAGCGGCCCGGGACGGGCCTTAGATGGCTACACCTTC.

The chain employs TRBV11-3 and TRBJ1-2; D is unclear. Germline values: CDR1 SGHNT, CDR2 YENEEA. Trimming shortened V by 4 bases and J by 0 bases, and 12 bases separated the two germline ends. The CDR3 consists of 15 residues. This chain's CDR3 is CASSSRADSNYGYTF. DNA for the CDR3: TGTGCCAGCAGCTCCCGGGCAGACTCTAACTATGGCTACACCTTC.

This chain links TRBV20-1 with TRBJ1-2, with 8 bases matching TRBD1. Germline values: CDR1 DFQATT, CDR2 SNEGSKA (reference sequence). The length of the CDR3 is 15 residues. After removal of 5 bases from V and 4 bases from J, the junction contained 12 bases not matched to a gene. Written as DNA, the CDR3 is TGCAGTGCTCCTAGGGACAGGTCCTCTTTCTATGGCTACACCTTC. Amino acids: CSAPRDRSSFYGYTF.

In the case of this clone: A clone one base away is much larger, so this may be a read error. CDR3 sequence reads: CSVVADIYEQYF. CDR3 bases: TGCAGCGTTGTGGCCGATATCTACGAGCAGTACTTC. This chain connects TRBV29-1 to TRBJ2-7; D gene uncertain. This CDR3 is built from 12 residues. CDR1 SQVTM and CDR2 ANQGSEA come from the germline V gene. Between the trimmed V and J ends, which lost 4 bases and 3 bases, there was a span of 10 bases.

This clone has at least ten counts. The V call is TRBV6-2 or TRBV6-3, the J call TRBJ2-5; D is perhaps TRBD1 (7 bases). CDR3 length: 14 amino acids. Trimming took off 2 bases at V and 5 bases at J, with 12 bases between the two ends. The germline gives CDR1 MNHEY, CDR2 SVGEGT. This chain's CDR3 is CASSYTTGRETQYF. The CDR3 DNA follows: TGTGCCAGCAGTTACACGACAGGGAGGGAGACCCAGTACTTC.

This clone occurred many times. The chain is built from TRBV5-6 and TRBJ1-1; no firm D call. The germline gives CDR1 SGHDT, CDR2 YYEEEE. The CDR3 contains 15 residues. Trimming removed 4 bases from V and 0 bases from J, with 13 bases in between. CDR3 sequence reads: CASSGTGRMNTEAFF. The DNA for the CDR3 is TGTGCCAGCAGCGGTACTGGGAGAATGAACACTGAAGCTTTCTTT.

In its sample, this clone was seen a few times. This may be a read error, as it is one base from a much larger clone. This rearrangement joins TRBV9 to TRBJ2-3; tentatively, D is TRBD2 (6 bases). The CDR3 consists of 12 residues. Germline V lookup: CDR1 SGDLS, CDR2 YYNGEE. The V end was cut by 7 bases, the J end by 8 bases, with 14 bases between. The CDR3 spells CASGSGEGTQYF. The CDR3 DNA sequence: TGTGCCAGCGGATCGGGAGAGGGTACGCAGTATTTT.

This clone is judged medium-sized. The CDR3 sequence is CASSYSMGLAHDSYEQYF. The CDR3 DNA follows: TGTGCCAGCAGTTACTCGATGGGACTAGCGCATGACTCCTACGAGCAGTACTTC. The chain couples TRBV6-2 or TRBV6-3 to TRBJ2-7, with 10 positions matching TRBD2. Trimming at V came to 0 bases and at J to 0 bases, leaving 8 bases not matched to a gene. CDR1 is MNHEY and CDR2 is SVGEGT in the germline V gene. The CDR3 is 18 residues long.

Remarks on this clone: It may be a read error: a sequence one base away is much more abundant. The sample has other DNA sequences that encode this CDR3 too. The chain is built from TRBV7-3 and TRBJ2-6; D could derive from TRBD1 or TRBD2 (5 bases each). V lost 5 bases and J 0 bases, leaving 17 bases between the germline ends. The CDR3 spans 18 residues. Germline loops: CDR1 SGHTA, CDR2 FQGTGA. The CDR3 DNA sequence: TGTGCCAGCAGCCCCGAGGGTGGGGGAGTCTCTGGGGCCAACGTCCTGACTTTC. As protein: CASSPEGGGVSGANVLTF.

This clone was seen repeatedly, ten times or more. The V call is TRBV4-1, the J call TRBJ2-1, with 9 bases aligning to TRBD2. Trimming cost V 1 base and J 12 bases; bases outside gene matches: 7. Per the germline V gene, CDR1 is MGHRA and CDR2 is YSYEKL. CDR3 size: 14 residues. Here the CDR3 reads CASSQGPSGVGQFF. The DNA of the CDR3 is TGCGCCAGCAGCCAAGGACCTAGCGGGGTTGGGCAGTTCTTC.

This clone was seen at least ten times. This chain connects TRBV14 to TRBJ2-5; D unresolved. This CDR3 has 16 amino acids. Germline V gene data show CDR1 as SGHDN and CDR2 as FVKESK. Deletions cut 0 bases from V and 5 bases from J, with 16 bases between. The CDR3 sequence: CASSQEGGSSTETQYF. The CDR3 DNA follows: TGTGCCAGCAGCCAAGAGGGCGGCTCAAGTACGGAGACCCAGTACTTC.

This clone came up many times. The chain combines TRBV12-3 or TRBV12-4 with TRBJ1-5; D gene uncertain. The CDR3 covers 12 residues. V was cut by 4 bases and J by 6 bases, with 7 bases left in between. The CDR3 protein is CASSYSGQPQHF. In nucleotides, the CDR3 is TGTGCCAGCAGTTATTCGGGTCAGCCCCAGCATTTT.

This clone has at least ten counts. V and J are TRBV9 and TRBJ1-1; the match to TRBD1 covers 10 bases. The CDR3 length is 15 residues. Trimming removed 3 bases from V and 8 bases from J; junction bases left unmatched: 10. Looked up from germline, CDR1 is SGDLS and CDR2 is YYNGEE. CDR3 protein: CASSAGQGQFNEAFF. The CDR3 nucleotides read TGTGCCAGCAGCGCGGGACAGGGGCAGTTTAACGAAGCTTTCTTT. The full variable domain, completed using reference TRBV9 and TRBJ1-1, is DSGVTQTPKHLITATGQRVTLRCSPRSGDLSVYWYQQSLDQGLQFLIQYYNGEERAKGNILERFSAQQFPDLHSELNLSSLELGDSALYFCASSAGQGQFNEAFFGQGTRLTVV.

This clone appeared many times. V and J are TRBV5-1 and TRBJ2-3, with TRBD1 as a possible D gene (5 bases). CDR3 length equals 16 residues. In germline, CDR1 is SGHRS, CDR2 YFSETQ. V was pared by 1 base and J by 5 bases, with 17 bases between. Here the CDR3 DNA reads TGCGCCAGCAGCTTGCGTGGCAGGGAATTTGTAGATACGCAGTATTTT. Translation: CASSLRGREFVDTQYF.

V and J are TRBV7-2 and TRBJ2-7; D unclear. CDR1 is SGHTA and CDR2 is FQGNSA in the germline V gene. The CDR3 extends over 15 amino acids. V lost 5 bases, J lost 1 base, and 15 bases lay in between. The CDR3 sequence is CASSPSYLESYEQYF. The DNA of the CDR3 is TGTGCCAGCAGCCCATCCTATCTGGAGTCCTACGAGCAGTACTTC.

This clone was seen many times. The chain links TRBV27 to TRBJ2-5; 7 positions agree with TRBD2. The V segment lost 4 bases and the J segment 5 bases; nucleotides outside the gene matches: 19. CDR3 length: 18 residues. The V gene's germline CDR1 is MNHEY and CDR2 SMNVEV (reference sequence). CDR3 DNA: TGTGCCAGCAGTTCTTCAATCCAGCAGGGAGGGGATTGGGAGACCCAGTACTTC. Amino acids: CASSSSIQQGGDWETQYF.

This clone has ten or more counts. A single base separates this from a much larger clone, so it may be a read error. The chain carries TRBV6-9 and TRBJ2-3; D not certain. Germline CDR1 is MNHGY and CDR2 is SVAAGI. The CDR3 spans 13 residues. CDR3 sequence reads: CASSYSSTYTQYF. Written as DNA, the CDR3 is TGTGCCAGCAGTTATTCCAGCACATATACGCAGTATTTT.

This clone occurred a few times. The chain has TRBV2 and TRBJ1-2; D remains ambiguous. The CDR3 extends over 13 amino acids. V lost 8 bases to trimming and J lost 4 bases, with 14 bases between them. Germline CDR1 is SNHLY and CDR2 is FYNNEI. CDR3 DNA: TGTGCCAGCGGCCCATGGTGCCCCTATGGCTACACCTTC. Protein product: CASGPWCPYGYTF.

The rearrangement uses TRBV7-3 and TRBJ2-3, with D hard to call. In germline, CDR1 is SGHTA, CDR2 FQGTGA. This CDR3 region has 13 residues. V lost 4 bases and J 0 bases, leaving 5 bases between the germline ends. CDR3 loop: CASSSVSTDTQYF. The DNA for the CDR3 is TGTGCCAGCAGCTCCGTTAGCACAGATACGCAGTATTTT.

The V and J genes are TRBV11-2 and TRBJ2-2; D not certain. The V end was cut by 2 bases, the J end by 11 bases, with 12 bases between. Germline lookup yields CDR1 SGHAT and CDR2 FQNNGV. The CDR3 runs 13 residues. The CDR3 loop is CASSLSPVGELFF. CDR3 sequence (DNA): TGTGCCAGCAGCTTAAGCCCCGTCGGTGAGCTGTTTTTT. Filled out from reference TRBV11-2 and TRBJ2-2, the complete variable domain reads EAGVAQSPRYKIIEKRQSVAFWCNPISGHATLYWYQQILGQGPKLLIQFQNNGVVDDSQLPKDRFSAERLKGVDSTLKIQPAKLEDSAVYLCASSLSPVGELFFGEGSRLTVL.

This chain uses TRBV10-3 with TRBJ1-3; weak D call: TRBD1 (5 bases). Per the germline V gene, CDR1 is ENHRY and CDR2 is SYGVKD. V was pared by 4 bases and J by 0 bases, with 13 bases between. This CDR3 contains 16 residues. CDR3 DNA sequence: TGTGCCATCAGTGGGTTGGGACGGGACTCTGGAAACACCATATATTTT. It codes for CAISGLGRDSGNTIYF.

This clone has more than one count but fewer than ten. This chain uses TRBV6-2 or TRBV6-3 with TRBJ2-7; a possible D gene is TRBD2 (5 bases). V dropped 3 bases and J dropped 6 bases, with 15 bases sitting between them. Per germline, CDR1 MNHEY and CDR2 SVGEGT. The CDR3 spans 14 residues. As DNA, the CDR3 is TGTGCCAGCAGTTATACTCGAGGAGGTACCGAGCAGTACTTC. Amino acid sequence: CASSYTRGGTEQYF.